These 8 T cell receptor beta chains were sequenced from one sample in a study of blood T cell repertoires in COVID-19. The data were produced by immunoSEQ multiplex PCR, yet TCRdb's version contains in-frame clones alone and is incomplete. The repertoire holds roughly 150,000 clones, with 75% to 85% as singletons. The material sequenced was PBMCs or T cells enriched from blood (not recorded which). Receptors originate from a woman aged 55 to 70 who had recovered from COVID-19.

CDR3 DNA: TGCAGCGGCCAAATAGGGGGCGCCACTGAAGCTTTCTTT. It encodes CSGQIGGATEAFF. The J gene is TRBJ1-1, the V gene TRBV29-1; 7 positions match TRBD1. After removal of 7 bases from V and 4 bases from J, the junction contained 9 bases not matched to a gene. The CDR3 loop spans 13 amino acids. Germline V lookup: CDR1 SQVTM, CDR2 ANQGSEA.

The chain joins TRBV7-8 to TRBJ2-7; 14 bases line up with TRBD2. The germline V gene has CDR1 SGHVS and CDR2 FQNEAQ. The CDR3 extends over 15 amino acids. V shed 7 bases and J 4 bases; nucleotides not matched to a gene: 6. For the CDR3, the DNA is TGTGCCAGCATTAGAGGACTAGCGGGAGGATACGAGCAGTACTTC. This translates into CASIRGLAGGYEQYF.

CDR3 protein: CATSRDRAGPTKETQYF. For the CDR3, the DNA is TGTGCCACCAGCAGGGACCGGGCGGGGCCTACTAAAGAGACCCAGTACTTC. The rearrangement joins TRBV15 to TRBJ2-5; maybe TRBD2 (6 bases). V was trimmed by 3 bases and J by 3 bases, leaving 20 bases between them. Germline CDR1 LNHNV, CDR2 YYDKDF (reference sequence). CDR3 length: 17 amino acids.

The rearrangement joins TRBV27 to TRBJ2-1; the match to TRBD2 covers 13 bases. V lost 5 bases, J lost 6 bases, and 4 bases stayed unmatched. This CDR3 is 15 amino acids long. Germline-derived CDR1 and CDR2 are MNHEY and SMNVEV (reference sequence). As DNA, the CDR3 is TGTGCCAGCAGTCCCCGACTAGCGGGGGGCAATGAGCAGTTCTTC. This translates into CASSPRLAGGNEQFF.

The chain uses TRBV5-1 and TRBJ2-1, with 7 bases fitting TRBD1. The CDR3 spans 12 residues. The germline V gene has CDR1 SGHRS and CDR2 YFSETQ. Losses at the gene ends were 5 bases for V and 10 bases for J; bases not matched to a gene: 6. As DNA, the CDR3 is TGCGCCAGCAGAGGGACAGTTGGAGAGCAGTTCTTC. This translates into CASRGTVGEQFF.

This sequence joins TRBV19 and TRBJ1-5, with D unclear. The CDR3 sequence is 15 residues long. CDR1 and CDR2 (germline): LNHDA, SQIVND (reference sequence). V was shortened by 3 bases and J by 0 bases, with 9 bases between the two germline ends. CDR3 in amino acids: CASSIYGYSNQPQHF. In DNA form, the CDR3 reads TGTGCCAGTAGTATTTACGGTTATAGCAATCAGCCCCAGCATTTT.

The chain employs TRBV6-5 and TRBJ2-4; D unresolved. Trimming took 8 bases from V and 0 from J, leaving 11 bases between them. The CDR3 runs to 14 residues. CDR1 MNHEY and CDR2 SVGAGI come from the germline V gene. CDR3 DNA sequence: TGTGCCAGCTCTTTGGCTCAAGCCAAAAACATTCAGTACTTC. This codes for CASSLAQAKNIQYF.

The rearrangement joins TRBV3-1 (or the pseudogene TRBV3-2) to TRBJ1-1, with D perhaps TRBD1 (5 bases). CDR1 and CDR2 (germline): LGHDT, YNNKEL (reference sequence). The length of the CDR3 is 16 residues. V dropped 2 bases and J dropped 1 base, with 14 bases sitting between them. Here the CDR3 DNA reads TGTGCCAGCAGCCAAAGGGGCTCAGCAAGGAACACTGAAGCTTTCTTT. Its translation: CASSQRGSARNTEAFF.